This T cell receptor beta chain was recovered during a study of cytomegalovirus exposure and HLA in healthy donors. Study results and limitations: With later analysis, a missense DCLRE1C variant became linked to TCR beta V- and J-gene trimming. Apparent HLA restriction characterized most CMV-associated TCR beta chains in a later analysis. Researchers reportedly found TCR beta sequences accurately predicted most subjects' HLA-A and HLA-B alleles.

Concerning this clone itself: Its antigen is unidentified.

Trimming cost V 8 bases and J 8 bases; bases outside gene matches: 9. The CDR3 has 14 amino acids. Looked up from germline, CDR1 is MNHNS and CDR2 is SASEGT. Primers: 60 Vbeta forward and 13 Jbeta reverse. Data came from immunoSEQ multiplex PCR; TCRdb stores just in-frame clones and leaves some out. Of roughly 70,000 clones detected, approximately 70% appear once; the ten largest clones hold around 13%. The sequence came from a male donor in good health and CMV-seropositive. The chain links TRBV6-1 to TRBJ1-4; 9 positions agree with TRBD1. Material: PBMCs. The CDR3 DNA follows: TGTGCCAGCTTCCGGGACAGGGCGAACGAAAAACTGTTTTTT. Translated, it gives CASFRDRANEKLFF.